One and the same sample provided the 16 T cell receptor beta chains below, sequenced in a study of T-cell reconstitution after alpha-beta-depleted transplantation in children. Researchers prepared the TCRbeta library using unique molecular identifiers, the study reports. TCRdb called the PCR reads again in MiXCR, with one record for every CDR3 protein. The sample includes some 390,000 distinct CDR3 sequences, just over 20% seen only once; the top ten take over 3.5%. The sample consisted of PBMCs from the stem cell graft donor, taken from the stem cell graft. The receptors shown here come from a human donor who donated a stem cell graft to a child with acute myeloid leukemia.

This clonotype was seen a few times. The J gene is TRBJ1-5, the V gene TRBV20-1, with D possibly being TRBD1 (6 bases). The CDR3 contains 14 residues. V shed 2 bases and J shed 4 bases, with 12 bases lying between them. The V gene's germline CDR1 is DFQATT and CDR2 SNEGSKA (reference sequence). The CDR3 spells CSARKGERNQPQHF. In DNA form, the CDR3 reads TGCAGTGCTAGAAAGGGGGAAAGGAATCAGCCCCAGCATTTT.

This clonotype was detected ten times or more. This chain uses TRBV9 with TRBJ1-6; 7 bases agree with TRBD1. This CDR3 has 15 residues. V was pared by 2 bases and J by 10 bases, with 9 bases of the junction left unmatched. Germline-derived CDR1 and CDR2 are SGDLS and YYNGEE. CDR3 in DNA: TGTGCCAGCAGCGTCGACAGGGTTCGCGGCTCACCCCTCCACTTT. Amino acids: CASSVDRVRGSPLHF.

The chain joins TRBV24-1 to TRBJ2-5; TRBD2 agrees at 8 bases. The CDR3 sequence is 13 residues long. With V trimmed by 6 bases and J by 4 bases, 3 bases remained unmatched. Germline V gene data show CDR1 as KGHDR and CDR2 as SFDVKD. CDR3 in DNA: TGTGCCACCAGTAAAGCGGGAGTAGAGACCCAGTACTTC. Translated, it gives CATSKAGVETQYF.

The gene calls are TRBV6-5 and TRBJ2-5, with D unclear. V was pared by 10 bases and J by 7 bases, with 16 bases between. Germline assignment: CDR1 MNHEY and CDR2 SVGAGI. The CDR3 has 12 amino acids. The CDR3 reads CAILSPGGTQYF. In DNA, the CDR3 is TGTGCCATACTGTCGCCAGGCGGGACCCAGTACTTC.

A word on this clonotype: Given the absence of the conserved phenylalanine or tryptophan at the CDR3 end, a read error is likely. The chain joins TRBV20-1 to TRBJ1-5, with D hard to call. The CDR3 consists of 11 residues. Trimming cost V 3 bases and J 7 bases, with 7 bases left between them. Germline V gene data show CDR1 as DFQATT and CDR2 as SNEGSKA (reference sequence). As DNA, the CDR3 is TGCAGTGCTAGGCTTGGGCAGCCCCAGCATTGT. Protein sequence: CSARLGQPQHC.

The chain employs TRBV5-6 and TRBJ2-7; 8 bases match TRBD1. With V trimmed by 3 bases and J by 3 bases, 8 bases remained unmatched. CDR1 is SGHDT, CDR2 YYEEEE, per germline. CDR3 size: 15 residues. The CDR3 bases are TGTGCCAGCAGCTCGATACGGACAGGGTTCTACGAGCAGTACTTC. The encoded protein is CASSSIRTGFYEQYF.

The V gene is TRBV12-3 or TRBV12-4, the J gene TRBJ1-1, with D hard to call. Trimming shortened V by 6 bases and J by 10 bases, and 15 bases separated the two germline ends. The CDR3 consists of 12 residues. The CDR3 region has the DNA TGTGCCAGCAGATCCCCTTCTTTTGGAGCTTTCTTT. Protein: CASRSPSFGAFF.

This rearrangement joins TRBV24-1 to TRBJ2-7; 10 positions match TRBD2. The V and J ends lost 9 bases and 4 bases, in that order; junction bases with no gene match: 11. This CDR3 region has 15 residues. Per the germline V gene, CDR1 is KGHDR and CDR2 is SFDVKD. This CDR3 reads CATAGKREGGYEQYF. Written as DNA, the CDR3 is TGTGCCACCGCCGGAAAGCGGGAGGGCGGTTACGAGCAGTACTTC.

The J gene is TRBJ2-1, the V gene TRBV2; D is possibly TRBD2 (6 bases). Between the trimmed V and J ends, which lost 2 bases and 7 bases, there was a span of 12 bases. The CDR3 is made up of 14 amino acids. The germline gives CDR1 SNHLY, CDR2 FYNNEI. CDR3 sequence reads: CASSERASENEQFF. As DNA, the CDR3 is TGTGCCAGCAGTGAACGGGCTAGCGAAAATGAGCAGTTCTTC.

This clonotype was seen a few times. This chain uses TRBV6-1 with TRBJ1-4; TRBD1 matches 8 bases. From germline, CDR1 is MNHNS and CDR2 SASEGT. V trimming: 5 bases; J trimming: 3 bases; junction bases outside the gene matches: 8. CDR3 size: 16 residues. The DNA for the CDR3 is TGTGCCAGCAGTCCACGACAGGGGCAGTCTAATGAAAAACTGTTTTTT. Its translation is CASSPRQGQSNEKLFF.

This clonotype appeared a few times. V gene TRBV18 combines with J gene TRBJ2-1; 7 positions agree with TRBD1. Germline trimming cut 0 bases from V and 6 bases from J; bases unmatched to any gene: 5. The CDR3 consists of 15 residues. The germline CDR1 and CDR2 sequences are KGHSH and LQKENI. The CDR3 protein is CASSPPTGFGNEQFF. The DNA of the CDR3 is TGTGCCAGCTCACCACCGACAGGGTTTGGCAATGAGCAGTTCTTC.

The chain recombines TRBV3-1 with TRBJ2-3, with 7 bases matching TRBD2. J gave up 4 bases and V 9 bases, and 10 bases lay outside the gene matches. CDR1 is LGHDT, CDR2 YNNKEL, per germline (reference sequence). The CDR3 spans 14 residues. CDR3 in amino acids: CASGEAGVPDTQYF. The DNA for the CDR3 is TGTGCCAGTGGCGAGGCGGGAGTTCCAGATACGCAGTATTTT.

In its sample, this clonotype was seen a few times. This chain joins TRBV20-1 and TRBJ2-1; 9 bases fit TRBD2. Germline trimming cut 6 bases from V and 3 bases from J; bases unmatched to any gene: 12. CDR3 length: 16 residues. Germline-derived CDR1 and CDR2 are DFQATT and SNEGSKA (reference sequence). The chain's CDR3 is CSARTTTSGLYNEQFF. The CDR3 nucleotides read TGCAGTGCAAGAACGACGACTAGCGGACTCTACAATGAGCAGTTCTTC.

This clonotype was found many times. V usage is TRBV18 and J usage is TRBJ2-7; D may correspond to TRBD1 or TRBD2 (7 bases each). Germline loops: CDR1 KGHSH, CDR2 LQKENI. This CDR3 has 15 residues. Trimming left V 2 bases short and J 3 bases short, with 14 bases between. CDR3 protein: CASSPEAGGDYEQYF. Written as DNA, the CDR3 is TGTGCCAGCTCACCAGAGGCAGGGGGGGACTACGAGCAGTACTTC.

The rearrangement uses TRBV25-1 and TRBJ2-3; 8 bases align to TRBD1. This CDR3 is built from 11 residues. V lost 10 bases to trimming and J lost 9 bases; unmatched junction nucleotides: 6. Per the germline V gene, CDR1 is MGHDK and CDR2 is SYGVNS. The CDR3 nucleotides are TGTGCCATAGAGACAGGGGAGACGCAGTATTTT. As protein: CAIETGETQYF.

By share, this clonotype counts as medium-sized. V gene TRBV20-1 combines with J gene TRBJ2-1, with D perhaps TRBD2 (6 bases). CDR3 length equals 14 residues. The V end lost 5 bases, the J end lost 3 bases, and 14 bases lay between the germline ends. Germline V gene sequence: CDR1 DFQATT, CDR2 SNEGSKA (reference sequence). Here the CDR3 DNA reads TGCAGTGCTGAATTAGCGGAAAGCTACAATGAGCAGTTCTTC. This gives the protein CSAELAESYNEQFF.